These T cell receptor beta chains were read from a single sample in a study of OX40 agonist ivuxolimab in advanced cancers. Clones were sequenced by immunoSEQ multiplex PCR, and TCRdb holds only the in-frame ones, with some missing. The table has some 150,000 clones, approximately 94% seen once. The sequenced sample was CD4+ or CD8+ T cells sorted from blood, obtained in a trial of the OX40 agonist ivuxolimab. Receptor source: an adult with an advanced solid tumor such as melanoma, head and neck, liver or kidney cancer. Both conserved end residues are part of each CDR3. Clone size appears in some rows only: once, few, many, or a class for an expanded clone.

V gene: TRBV5-5; clone size: .; CDR3 protein: CASSSGTGNYGYTF
V gene: TRBV15; clone size: .; CDR3 protein: CATSRERAGRLPSGAYEQYF
V gene: TRBV15; clone size: .; CDR3 protein: CATSSPTSRDRGYEQYF
V gene: TRBV7-3; clone size: .; CDR3 protein: CASSLLRGGYEQYF
V gene: TRBV5-1; clone size: .; CDR3 protein: CASSLGDREAGTQYF
V gene: TRBV19; clone size: .; CDR3 protein: CASSIDREGSSGANVLTF
V gene: TRBV7-9; clone size: .; CDR3 protein: CASSLGQGRNQPQHF
V gene: TRBV9; clone size: .; CDR3 protein: CASSVSTGNYGYTF
V gene: TRBV2; clone size: .; CDR3 protein: CASSEGQGFPGELFF
V gene: TRBV28; clone size: .; CDR3 protein: CASSLPGGSYEQYF
V gene: TRBV7-9; clone size: once; CDR3 protein: CASSEGRGIQETQYF
V gene: TRBV27; clone size: .; CDR3 protein: CASSSSGRAGDTQYF
V gene: TRBV7-2; clone size: .; CDR3 protein: CASTNRGSSYEQYF
V gene: TRBV4-2; clone size: .; CDR3 protein: CVSSQADRGNQPQHF
V gene: TRBV5-1; clone size: .; CDR3 protein: CASSREGPMNTEAFF
V gene: TRBV30; clone size: .; CDR3 protein: CAWSLGTATYGYTF
V gene: TRBV9; clone size: .; CDR3 protein: CASSVATGMNTGELFF
V gene: TRBV14; clone size: .; CDR3 protein: CASSRDVGVLSYNEQFF
V gene: TRBV18; clone size: .; CDR3 protein: CASSPSSTDTQYF
V gene: TRBV18; clone size: .; CDR3 protein: CASTESQGTSGNTIYF
V gene: TRBV5-4; clone size: .; CDR3 protein: CASSWDLTPPYNEQFF
V gene: TRBV6-1; clone size: .; CDR3 protein: CASSDLGWGSNQPQHF
V gene: TRBV27; clone size: .; CDR3 protein: CASRGGQPPEKLFF
V gene: TRBV6-5; clone size: .; CDR3 protein: CASSPIGANQPQHF
V gene: TRBV7-3; clone size: .; CDR3 protein: CASSSSGTGGETQYF
V gene: TRBV18; clone size: .; CDR3 protein: CASSPPGAGVMYEQYF
V gene: TRBV30; clone size: .; CDR3 protein: CAWSVSGLSTDTQYF
V gene: TRBV28; clone size: .; CDR3 protein: CASRGRQGPNTEAFF
V gene: TRBV5-4; clone size: .; CDR3 protein: CASSLVSTQETQYF
V gene: TRBV19; clone size: once; CDR3 protein: CASSIIGTGGYNEQFF
V gene: TRBV13; clone size: .; CDR3 protein: CASSTRTGGRYEQYF
V gene: TRBV5-6; clone size: once; CDR3 protein: CASSQTGGATNEKLFF
V gene: TRBV6-1; clone size: .; CDR3 protein: CASSTGVNQPQHF
V gene: TRBV28; clone size: .; CDR3 protein: CASSLVRFSGNTIYF
V gene: TRBV18; clone size: .; CDR3 protein: CASSPPPGVGVYTEAFF
V gene: TRBV6-6; clone size: few; CDR3 protein: CASSYSKGGSYEQYF
V gene: TRBV6-5; clone size: .; CDR3 protein: CASSYSNTRETQYF
V gene: TRBV7-2; clone size: once; CDR3 protein: CASSLGLMNTEAFF
V gene: TRBV6-5; clone size: .; CDR3 protein: CASISRAASSYEQYF
V gene: TRBV7-2; clone size: .; CDR3 protein: CASSLRADGSNQPQHF
V gene: TRBV2; clone size: .; CDR3 protein: CASIGGQKTEAFF
V gene: TRBV4-1; clone size: .; CDR3 protein: CASSQDRGAYNQPQHF
V gene: TRBV7-9; clone size: .; CDR3 protein: CASSLSQYQETQYF